The clone carrying this T cell receptor beta chain was seen only a few times. The data are from a study of human T cells and chemical hapten exposure. Via MiXCR, TCRdb re-called the RACE reads, giving one row per CDR3 protein. The top ten clones hold 2.6% of a sample with roughly 380,000 distinct CDR3 sequences, roughly 5% of them seen once. Time point given: pre-sensitization, week 0. Treatment given: therapeutic diphenylcyclopropenone sensitization with weekly scalp DPC. CDR1 KGHSH and CDR2 LQKENI come from the germline V gene. Trimming removed 2 bases from V and 3 bases from J, with 12 bases in between. CDR3 size: 15 residues.

Here the sequenced sample was whole blood, taken in connection with sensitization to the hapten diphenylcyclopropenone (DPC). V and J are TRBV18 and TRBJ2-3, with D maybe TRBD1 (6 bases). This clonotype was obtained from a woman aged 50 to 60 with alopecia areata. Some clones in this sample may be carry-over from other donors' samples. CDR3 in amino acids: CASSPSGQGTDTQYF. In nucleotides, the CDR3 is TGTGCCAGCTCACCATCGGGACAAGGGACAGATACGCAGTATTTT.